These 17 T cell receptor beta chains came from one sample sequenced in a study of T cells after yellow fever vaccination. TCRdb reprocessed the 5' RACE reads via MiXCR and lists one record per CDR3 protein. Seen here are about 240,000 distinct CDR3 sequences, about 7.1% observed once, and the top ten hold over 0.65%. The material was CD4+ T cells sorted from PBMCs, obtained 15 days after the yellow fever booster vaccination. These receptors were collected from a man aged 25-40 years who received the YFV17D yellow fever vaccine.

DNA for the CDR3: TGTGCCAGCAGACAGGGGGGAGTGGGCAATGAGCAGTTCTTC. This encodes CASRQGGVGNEQFF. V usage is TRBV12-3 or TRBV12-4 and J usage is TRBJ2-1; TRBD1 aligns across 8 bases. The CDR3 loop spans 14 amino acids. Trimming removed 6 bases from V and 6 bases from J; junction bases left unmatched: 7.

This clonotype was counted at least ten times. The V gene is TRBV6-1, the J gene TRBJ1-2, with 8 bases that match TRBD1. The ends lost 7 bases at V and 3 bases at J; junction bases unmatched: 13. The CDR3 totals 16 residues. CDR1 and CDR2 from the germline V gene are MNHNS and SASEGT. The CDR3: CASTSGGPRKDYGYTF. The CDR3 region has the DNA TGTGCCAGCACCTCAGGGGGCCCCAGAAAAGACTATGGCTACACCTTC.

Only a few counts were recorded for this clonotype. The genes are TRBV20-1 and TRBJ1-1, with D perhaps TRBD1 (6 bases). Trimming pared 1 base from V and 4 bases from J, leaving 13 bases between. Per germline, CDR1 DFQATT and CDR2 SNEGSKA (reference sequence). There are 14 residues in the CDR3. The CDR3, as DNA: TGCAGTGCTAGAGGAGGGAGGGGGGGCACTGAAGCTTTCTTT. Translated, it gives CSARGGRGGTEAFF.

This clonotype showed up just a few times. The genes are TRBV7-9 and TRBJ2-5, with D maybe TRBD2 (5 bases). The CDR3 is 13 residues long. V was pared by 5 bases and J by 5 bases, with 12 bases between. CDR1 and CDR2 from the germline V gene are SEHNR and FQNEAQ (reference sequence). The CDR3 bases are TGTGCCAGCAGCCGAGGGTTCGGGGAGACCCAGTACTTC. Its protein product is CASSRGFGETQYF.

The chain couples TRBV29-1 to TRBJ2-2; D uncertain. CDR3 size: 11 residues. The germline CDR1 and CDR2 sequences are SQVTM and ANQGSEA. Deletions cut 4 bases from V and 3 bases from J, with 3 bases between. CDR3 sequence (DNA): TGCAGCGTTGGGGACACCGGGGAGCTGTTTTTT. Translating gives CSVGDTGELFF.

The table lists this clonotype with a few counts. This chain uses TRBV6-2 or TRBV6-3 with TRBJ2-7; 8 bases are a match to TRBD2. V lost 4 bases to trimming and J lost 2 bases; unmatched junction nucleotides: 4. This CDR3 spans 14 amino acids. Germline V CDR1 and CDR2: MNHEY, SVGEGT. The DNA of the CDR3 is TGTGCCAGCAGTTCCGGGACTAGGACCTACGAGCAGTACTTC. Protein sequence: CASSSGTRTYEQYF.

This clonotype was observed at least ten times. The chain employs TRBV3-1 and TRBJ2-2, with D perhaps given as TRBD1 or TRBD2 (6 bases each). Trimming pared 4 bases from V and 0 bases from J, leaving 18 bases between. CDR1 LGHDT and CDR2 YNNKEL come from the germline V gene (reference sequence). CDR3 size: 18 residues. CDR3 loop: CASSPPLLGGPNTGELFF. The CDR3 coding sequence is TGTGCCAGCAGCCCTCCGCTACTGGGGGGCCCGAACACCGGGGAGCTGTTTTTT.

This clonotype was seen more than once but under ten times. The CDR3 bases are TGCAGTGCTCTTAACGCCGGGACTAGCGGGAGCTACAATGAGCAGTTCTTC. This sequence encodes CSALNAGTSGSYNEQFF. The V and J genes are TRBV20-1 and TRBJ2-1; TRBD2 matches at 14 bases. V lost 5 bases to trimming and J lost 3 bases; unmatched junction nucleotides: 9. This CDR3 is built from 17 residues. Germline V gene lookup returns CDR1 DFQATT and CDR2 SNEGSKA (reference sequence).

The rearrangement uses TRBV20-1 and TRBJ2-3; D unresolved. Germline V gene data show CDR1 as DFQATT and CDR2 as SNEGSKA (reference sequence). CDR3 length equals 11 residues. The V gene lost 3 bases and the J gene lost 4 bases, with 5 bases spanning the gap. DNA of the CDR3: TGCAGTGCTAGTTCACCAGATACGCAGTATTTT. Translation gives CSASSPDTQYF.

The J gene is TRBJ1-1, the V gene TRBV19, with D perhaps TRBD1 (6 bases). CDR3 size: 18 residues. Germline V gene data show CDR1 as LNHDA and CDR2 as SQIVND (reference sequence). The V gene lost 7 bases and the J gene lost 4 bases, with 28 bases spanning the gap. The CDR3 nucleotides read TGTGCCAGTAATTCTGGGGCAGGGGCGACCTGGGCTACCACTGAAGCTTTCTTT. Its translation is CASNSGAGATWATTEAFF.

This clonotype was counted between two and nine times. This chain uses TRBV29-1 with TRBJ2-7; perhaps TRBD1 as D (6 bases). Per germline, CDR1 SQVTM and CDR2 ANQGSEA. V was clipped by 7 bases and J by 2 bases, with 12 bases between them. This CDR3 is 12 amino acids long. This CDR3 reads CSATGSTYEQYF. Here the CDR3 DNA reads TGCAGCGCGACAGGAAGCACCTACGAGCAGTACTTC.

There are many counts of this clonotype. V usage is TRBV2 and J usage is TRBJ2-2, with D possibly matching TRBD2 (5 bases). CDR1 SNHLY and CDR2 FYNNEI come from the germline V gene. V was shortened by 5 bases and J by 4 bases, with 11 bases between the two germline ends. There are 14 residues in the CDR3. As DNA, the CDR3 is TGTGCCAGCAGTCTGAGGGAGACCACCGGGGAGCTGTTTTTT. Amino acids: CASSLRETTGELFF.

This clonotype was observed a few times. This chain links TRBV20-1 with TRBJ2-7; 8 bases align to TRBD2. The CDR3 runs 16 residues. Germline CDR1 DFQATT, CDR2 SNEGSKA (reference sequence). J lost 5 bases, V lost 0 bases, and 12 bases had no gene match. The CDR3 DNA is TGCAGTGCTAGAGATTCGCTAGCGGGCTTCTGGAACGAGCAGTACTTC. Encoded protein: CSARDSLAGFWNEQYF.

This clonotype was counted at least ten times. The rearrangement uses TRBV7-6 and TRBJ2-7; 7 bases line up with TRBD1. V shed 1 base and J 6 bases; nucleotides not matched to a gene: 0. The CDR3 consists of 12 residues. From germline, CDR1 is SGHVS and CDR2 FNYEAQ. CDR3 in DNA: TGTGCCAGCAGCTTAGACAGGGGCGAGCAGTACTTC. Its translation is CASSLDRGEQYF. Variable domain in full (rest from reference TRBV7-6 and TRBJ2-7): GAGVSQSPRYKVTKRGQDVALRCDPISGHVSLYWYRQALGQGPEFLTYFNYEAQQDKSGLPNDRFSAERPEGSISTLTIQRTEQRDSAMYRCASSLDRGEQYFGPGTRLTVT.

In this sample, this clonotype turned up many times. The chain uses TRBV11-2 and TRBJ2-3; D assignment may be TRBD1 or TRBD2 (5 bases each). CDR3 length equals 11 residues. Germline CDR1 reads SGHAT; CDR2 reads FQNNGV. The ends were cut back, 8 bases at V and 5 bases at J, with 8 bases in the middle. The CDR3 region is CASRGRDTQYF. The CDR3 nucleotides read TGTGCCAGCCGGGGCCGAGATACGCAGTATTTT.

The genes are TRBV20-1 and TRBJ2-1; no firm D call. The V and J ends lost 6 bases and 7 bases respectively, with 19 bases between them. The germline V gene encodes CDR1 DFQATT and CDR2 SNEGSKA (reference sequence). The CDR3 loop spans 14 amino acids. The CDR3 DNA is TGCAGTGCAAGTCTTAAGTACTCAGCTAATGAGCAGTTCTTC. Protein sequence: CSASLKYSANEQFF.

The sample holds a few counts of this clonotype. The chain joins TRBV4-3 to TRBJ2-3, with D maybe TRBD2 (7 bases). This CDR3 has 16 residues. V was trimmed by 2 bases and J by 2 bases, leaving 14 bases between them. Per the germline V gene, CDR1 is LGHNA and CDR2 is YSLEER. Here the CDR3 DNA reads TGCGCCAGCAGCCAATGGCGGGGGCGGGACACAGATACGCAGTATTTT. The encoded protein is CASSQWRGRDTDTQYF.